This T cell receptor beta chain was sequenced for a study of T cells in Graves' hyperthyroidism and ophthalmopathy. This clonotype has a count of ten or more. The CDR3 totals 16 residues. CDR1 and CDR2 (germline): MDHEN, SYDVKM. Trimming removed 6 bases from V and 4 bases from J, with 21 bases in between. Researchers took RNA transcripts and amplified the TCR beta CDR3 regions from them. With the HTBI primer set, the TCR CDR3 went through a first round of RT-PCR. TCRdb used MiXCR to reprocess the multiplex PCR reads, holding one entry per CDR3 protein. The table records some 560,000 distinct CDR3 sequences, less than 15% of them present only once.

The sequence was collected from a woman aged 40 to 55 with Graves' hyperthyroidism. The sequencing sample was made of blood. The genes are TRBV28 and TRBJ1-1; possibly TRBD1 for D (5 bases). CDR3 nucleotides: TGTGCCAGCAGCTCTACTATGGGGGTTGGGGGCACTGAAGCTTTCTTT. Protein product: CASSSTMGVGGTEAFF. Drawing the rest from reference TRBV28 and TRBJ1-1, the complete variable domain is DVKVTQSSRYLVKRTGEKVFLECVQDMDHENMFWYRQDPGLGLRLIYFSYDVKMKEKGDIPEGYSVSREKKERFSLILESASTNQTSMYLCASSSTMGVGGTEAFFGQGTRLTVV.